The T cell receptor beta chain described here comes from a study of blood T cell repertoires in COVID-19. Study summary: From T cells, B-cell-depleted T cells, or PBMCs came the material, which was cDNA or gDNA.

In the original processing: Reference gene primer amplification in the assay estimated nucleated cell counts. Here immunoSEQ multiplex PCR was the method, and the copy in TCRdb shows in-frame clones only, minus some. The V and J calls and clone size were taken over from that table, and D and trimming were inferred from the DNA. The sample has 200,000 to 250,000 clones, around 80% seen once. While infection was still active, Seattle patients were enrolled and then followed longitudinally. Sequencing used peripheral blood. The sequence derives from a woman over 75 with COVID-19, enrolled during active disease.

CDR3 sequence reads: CASSEDPAGGNTGELFF. Written as DNA, the CDR3 is TGTGCCAGCAGTGAAGATCCCGCAGGGGGCAACACCGGGGAGCTGTTTTTT. J is TRBJ2-2 and V is TRBV2, with 8 bases identical to TRBD1. The CDR3 has 17 residues. Trimming cost V 1 base and J 2 bases; bases outside gene matches: 6. Germline V gene sequence: CDR1 SNHLY, CDR2 FYNNEI.